These 27 T cell receptor beta chains were all obtained from the same sample, sequenced in a study of blood T cells in healthy people across ages. With a J-beta primer mix and a sample-barcoded 5' primer, a second PCR ran about 7 to 11 cycles. TCRdb itself ran the 5' RACE reads through MiXCR, one entry per CDR3 protein. The repertoire holds some 750,000 distinct CDR3 sequences, with roughly 20% as singletons. Sequenced input: blood. The receptors derive from a man aged 70 or older in good health.

The chain has TRBV14 and TRBJ2-5; TRBD2 matches 11 bases. The J call is doubtful: the DNA matches TRBJ2-1 better. The germline V gene has CDR1 SGHDN and CDR2 FVKESK. This CDR3 has 15 residues. The CDR3 coding sequence is TGTGCCAGCAGCCAAGCCGGGACTAGCGGAAATGAGCAGTTCTTC. Protein product: CASSQAGTSGNEQFF.

This clonotype was picked up many times. The CDR3 bases are TGCAGTGCTAGTTCCGGCCCGAAGGTCGAGCAGTACTTC. It yields the protein CSASSGPKVEQYF. This rearrangement joins TRBV20-1 to TRBJ2-7; no definite D call. CDR3 length equals 13 residues. Trimming stripped 3 bases from V and 6 bases from J, with 15 bases between. Germline-derived CDR1 and CDR2 are DFQATT and SNEGSKA (reference sequence).

This clonotype was recorded a few times. The V gene is TRBV4-2, the J gene TRBJ1-5; the D is unclear. The CDR3 length is 15 residues. Germline V gene lookup returns CDR1 LGHNA and CDR2 YNFKEQ. V lost 3 bases, J lost 4 bases, and 13 bases lay in between. The CDR3 DNA is TGTGCCAGCAGCCATGGCCCGGAGGGAAATCAGCCCCAGCATTTT. Translated: CASSHGPEGNQPQHF.

This clonotype came up a few times. This rearrangement joins TRBV6-5 to TRBJ2-1, with 10 bases identical to TRBD2. Germline CDR1 reads MNHEY; CDR2 reads SVGAGI. J gave up 3 bases and V 6 bases, and 5 bases lay outside the gene matches. There are 15 residues in the CDR3. The CDR3 spells CASRTGTSVYNEQFF. CDR3 sequence (DNA): TGTGCCAGCAGGACCGGGACTAGCGTCTACAATGAGCAGTTCTTC.

Here the CDR3 reads CASSWKGTDTQYF. CDR3 DNA: TGTGCCAGCAGCTGGAAGGGCACAGATACGCAGTATTTT. V is TRBV7-2 and J is TRBJ2-3; the D is unclear. Germline V CDR1 and CDR2: SGHTA, FQGNSA. V dropped 4 bases and J dropped 1 base, with 6 bases sitting between them. The CDR3 has 13 residues.

This clonotype was counted only a few times. This sequence joins TRBV6-5 and TRBJ1-2; no clear D. Germline V gene sequence: CDR1 MNHEY, CDR2 SVGAGI. Between the trimmed V and J ends, which lost 6 bases and 9 bases, there was a span of 14 bases. The CDR3 is 12 residues long. For the CDR3, the DNA is TGTGCCAGCAGAACTGACCAGAAAAGCTACACCTTC. Protein sequence: CASRTDQKSYTF.

This clonotype was seen a few times. V usage is TRBV14 and J usage is TRBJ2-1; D assignment may be TRBD1 or TRBD2 (5 bases each). This CDR3 comprises 16 residues. Per germline, CDR1 SGHDN and CDR2 FVKESK. The V and J ends lost 4 bases and 6 bases respectively, with 19 bases between them. In DNA form, the CDR3 reads TGTGCCAGCAGCCCTCAGACTGTGCTGAGGGGCAATGAGCAGTTCTTC. Amino acid sequence: CASSPQTVLRGNEQFF.

This clonotype has a handful of counts. The rearrangement links TRBV4-3 to TRBJ2-1; 8 positions match TRBD2. CDR1 is LGHNA, CDR2 YSLEER, per germline. The CDR3 runs to 16 residues. The junction had 12 bases not matched to a gene; V was cut back by 4 bases and J by 7 bases. CDR3 amino acids: CASSLAGRATKNEQFF. The CDR3 coding sequence is TGCGCCAGCAGCCTAGCGGGGAGAGCGACGAAGAATGAGCAGTTCTTC.

This chain connects TRBV15 to TRBJ1-1, with 7 positions matching TRBD1. The V gene end was trimmed by 3 bases and the J gene end by 0 bases; junction bases not matched to a gene: 4. CDR3 size: 15 residues. CDR1 is LNHNV, CDR2 YYDKDF, per germline (reference sequence). CDR3 sequence: CATSRSTGVNTEAFF. CDR3 DNA: TGTGCCACCAGCAGGTCAACAGGGGTGAACACTGAAGCTTTCTTT.

The chain combines TRBV5-1 with TRBJ2-2; possibly TRBD2 for D (5 bases). Germline CDR1 reads SGHRS; CDR2 reads YFSETQ. This CDR3 is 14 amino acids long. V lost 5 bases, J lost 7 bases, and 15 bases lay in between. CDR3 protein: CASRQDSLGGELFF. As DNA, the CDR3 is TGCGCCAGCAGGCAGGACTCCCTCGGCGGGGAGCTGTTTTTT.

The chain has TRBV20-1 and TRBJ2-3, with TRBD2 identical over 7 bases. The CDR3 totals 14 residues. With 6 bases clipped from V and 2 bases from J, the junction kept 8 bases outside the gene matches. Looked up from germline, CDR1 is DFQATT and CDR2 is SNEGSKA (reference sequence). In nucleotides, the CDR3 is TGCAGTGCCCCCCGGCGGGGGTTCACAGATACGCAGTATTTT. Encoded protein: CSAPRRGFTDTQYF.

The chain carries TRBV7-9 and TRBJ2-3, with TRBD1 matching over 11 bases. The ends lost 4 bases at V and 4 bases at J; junction bases unmatched: 4. Germline CDR1 is SEHNR and CDR2 is FQNEAQ (reference sequence). The CDR3 consists of 15 residues. DNA for the CDR3: TGTGCCAGCAGCTCGGGACAGGGGGTCGCAGATACGCAGTATTTT. This codes for CASSSGQGVADTQYF.

V gene TRBV7-9 combines with J gene TRBJ1-1; 9 positions match TRBD1. V lost 4 bases and J lost 0; bases outside the gene matches: 6. Germline V gene data show CDR1 as SEHNR and CDR2 as FQNEAQ (reference sequence). The CDR3 contains 16 residues. The CDR3 region is CASSSGQGSMNTEAFF. As DNA, the CDR3 is TGTGCCAGCAGCTCTGGACAGGGGAGTATGAACACTGAAGCTTTCTTT.

This clonotype was counted a few times. This rearrangement joins TRBV3-1 to TRBJ2-5; 9 nucleotides agree with TRBD2. The CDR3 has 17 amino acids. With 3 bases clipped from V and 2 bases from J, the junction kept 10 bases outside the gene matches. Germline CDR1 and CDR2: LGHDT and YNNKEL (reference sequence). CDR3 amino acids: CASSQPLAGFSQETQYF. CDR3 nucleotides: TGTGCCAGCAGCCAGCCTCTAGCGGGGTTCTCTCAAGAGACCCAGTACTTC.

The rearrangement uses TRBV7-3 and TRBJ1-1; 7 nucleotides agree with TRBD1. The CDR3 totals 16 residues. Germline V gene data show CDR1 as SGHTA and CDR2 as FQGTGA. V shed 2 bases and J 1 base; nucleotides not matched to a gene: 7. DNA of the CDR3: TGTGCCAGCAGCTTACTGGTCAGGGGGGGGAACACTGAAGCTTTCTTT. It codes for CASSLLVRGGNTEAFF.

The chain employs TRBV28 and TRBJ2-1; 9 nucleotides line up with TRBD1. Matching the DNA end better, TRBJ2-7 makes the J call doubtful. This CDR3 spans 15 amino acids. Germline CDR1 is MDHEN and CDR2 is SYDVKM. The CDR3 region is CASSLGGQGSREQYV. The DNA for the CDR3 is TGTGCCAGCAGTTTAGGAGGACAGGGGTCTCGTGAGCAGTACGTC.

J is TRBJ2-5 and V is TRBV25-1; no definite D call. V was pared by 0 bases and J by 6 bases, with 5 bases between. This CDR3 has 12 amino acids. Germline CDR1 and CDR2: MGHDK and SYGVNS. The CDR3 DNA reads TGTGCCAGCAGTGAATATGAACAGACCCAGTACTTC. This codes for CASSEYEQTQYF.

This rearrangement joins TRBV20-1 to TRBJ1-2; unclear D gene. Trimming left V 2 bases short and J 2 bases short, with 12 bases between. Germline CDR1 is DFQATT and CDR2 is SNEGSKA (reference sequence). The CDR3 runs to 14 residues. This CDR3 reads CSARPSTDNYGYTF. The DNA of the CDR3 is TGCAGTGCTAGACCCTCGACGGACAACTATGGCTACACCTTC.

The V gene is TRBV28, the J gene TRBJ2-5; 11 bases are shared with TRBD2. The ends lost 6 bases at V and 3 bases at J; junction bases unmatched: 6. Per germline, CDR1 MDHEN and CDR2 SYDVKM. CDR3 length: 15 residues. The CDR3 DNA follows: TGTGCCAGCAGCTTACTAGCGGGAGCAGAAGAGACCCAGTACTTC. Translation: CASSLLAGAEETQYF.

V gene TRBV7-2 combines with J gene TRBJ1-1, with D tentatively TRBD1 (5 bases). The ends were cut back, 5 bases at V and 3 bases at J, with 16 bases in the middle. The CDR3 has 15 residues. Germline assignment: CDR1 SGHTA and CDR2 FQGNSA. The CDR3 loop reads CASSPPGTSHTEAFF. The CDR3 coding sequence is TGTGCCAGCAGCCCACCCGGGACGAGCCACACTGAAGCTTTCTTT.

V usage is TRBV5-1 and J usage is TRBJ2-3; D possibly corresponds to TRBD1 (5 bases). Germline V CDR1 and CDR2: SGHRS, YFSETQ. The CDR3 totals 16 residues. V lost 1 base and J lost 2, with 14 bases in between. DNA of the CDR3: TGCGCCAGCAGCTTGCGAGGTCAGGGCGACACAGATACGCAGTATTTT. This codes for CASSLRGQGDTDTQYF.

In this sample, this clonotype turned up a few times. The chain recombines TRBV6-6 with TRBJ1-5; D is undetermined. The CDR3 sequence is 16 residues long. Trimming pared 0 bases from V and 4 bases from J, leaving 13 bases between. The germline gives CDR1 MNHNY, CDR2 SVGAGI (reference sequence). CDR3 sequence reads: CASSYSRVAINQPQHF. The CDR3 DNA reads TGTGCCAGCAGTTACTCGAGGGTAGCGATAAATCAGCCCCAGCATTTT.

The gene calls are TRBV6-6 and TRBJ1-2; TRBD1 aligns across 8 bases. V lost 6 bases to trimming and J lost 4 bases; unmatched junction nucleotides: 10. The CDR3 is 15 amino acids. CDR1 is MNHNY, CDR2 SVGAGI, per germline (reference sequence). CDR3: CASSLPGQASYGYTF. The CDR3 nucleotides are TGTGCCAGCAGCCTCCCGGGACAGGCTTCCTATGGCTACACCTTC.

This chain joins TRBV7-9 and TRBJ2-5; tentatively, D is TRBD2 (7 bases). Germline V lookup: CDR1 SEHNR, CDR2 FQNEAQ (reference sequence). The V and J ends lost 2 bases and 0 bases respectively, with 19 bases between them. The CDR3 covers 18 residues. CDR3 DNA sequence: TGTGCCAGCAGCTTATGGGGGCCGGGGGGCACTTACCAAGAGACCCAGTACTTC. It encodes CASSLWGPGGTYQETQYF.

The chain links TRBV7-9 to TRBJ1-4, with TRBD1 as a possible D gene (6 bases). This CDR3 has 16 residues. V was shortened by 3 bases and J by 2 bases, with 13 bases between the two germline ends. Germline V gene sequence: CDR1 SEHNR, CDR2 FQNEAQ (reference sequence). The CDR3 sequence: CASSLIPGDTNEKLFF. In DNA form, the CDR3 reads TGTGCCAGCAGCTTGATCCCAGGGGATACTAATGAAAAACTGTTTTTT.

V is TRBV20-1 and J is TRBJ1-6, with 7 bases aligning to TRBD1. CDR1 is DFQATT and CDR2 is SNEGSKA in the germline V gene (reference sequence). V shed 4 bases and J 8 bases; nucleotides not matched to a gene: 5. CDR3 length equals 13 residues. The CDR3 reads CSAKGARDSPLHF. The CDR3 region has the DNA TGCAGTGCTAAGGGGGCTAGGGATTCACCCCTCCACTTT.

In DNA form, the CDR3 reads TGCAGCGTCAAACCCGGGGGCCAAGGCTACACCTTC. The encoded protein is CSVKPGGQGYTF. V usage is TRBV29-1 and J usage is TRBJ1-2, with D possibly being TRBD1 (6 bases). Germline-derived CDR1 and CDR2 are SQVTM and ANQGSEA. Trimming removed 6 bases at V and 8 bases at J, with 16 bases between. The CDR3 is made up of 12 amino acids.